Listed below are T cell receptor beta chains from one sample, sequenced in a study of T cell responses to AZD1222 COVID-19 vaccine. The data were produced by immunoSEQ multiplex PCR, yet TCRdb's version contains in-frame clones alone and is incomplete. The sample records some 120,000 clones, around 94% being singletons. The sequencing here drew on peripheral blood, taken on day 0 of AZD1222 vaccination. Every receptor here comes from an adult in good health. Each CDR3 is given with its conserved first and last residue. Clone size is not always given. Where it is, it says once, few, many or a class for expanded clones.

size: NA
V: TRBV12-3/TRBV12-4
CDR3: CASSFGQGAFF

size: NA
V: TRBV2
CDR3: CASSILDSSSSQPQHF

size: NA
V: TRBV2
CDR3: CASSERTNTEAFF

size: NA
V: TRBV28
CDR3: CASSRGLNTEAFF

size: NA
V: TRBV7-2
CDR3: CASSLAQTSGRVSTDTQYF

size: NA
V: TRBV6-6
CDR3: CASSYSEDVNTEAFF

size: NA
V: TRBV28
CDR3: CASRSNTEAFF

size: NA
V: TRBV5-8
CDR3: CASSLGTIGQPQHF

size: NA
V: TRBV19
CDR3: CASSKPGRPEYGYTF

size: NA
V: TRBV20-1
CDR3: CSKGGNEQFF

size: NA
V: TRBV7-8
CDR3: CASRMAGELFF

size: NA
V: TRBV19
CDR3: CATLGLAGGENEQFF

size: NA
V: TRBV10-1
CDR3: CASSRGQGRTEAFF

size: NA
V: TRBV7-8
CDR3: CASSFEGRADTQYF

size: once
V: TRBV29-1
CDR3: CSVVQRGGYNEQFF

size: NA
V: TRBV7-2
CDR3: CASSKMTGNTGELFF

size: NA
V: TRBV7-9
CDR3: CASSLGLIGGGSSYNEQFF

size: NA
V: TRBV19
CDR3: CASSIALGTGYNYGYTF

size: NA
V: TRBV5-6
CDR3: CASSPRGRGETQYF

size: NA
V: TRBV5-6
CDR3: CASSPDRGLSLQFF

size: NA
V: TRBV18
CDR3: CASSPPGLAGGHRSSYNEQFF

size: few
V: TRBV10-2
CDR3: CASSGQIGDNQPQHF

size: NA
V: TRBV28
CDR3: CASSSLSLRQGGGYTF

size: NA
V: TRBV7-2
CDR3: CASHPTNRDRGVGSDGYTF

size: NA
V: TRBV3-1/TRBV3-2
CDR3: CASSPTGLNTEAFF

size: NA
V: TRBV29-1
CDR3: CSGDRGPTEAFF

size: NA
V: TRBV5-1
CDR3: CASSLGGRGSEKLFF

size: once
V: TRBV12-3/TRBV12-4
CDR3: CASSLARGPQHF

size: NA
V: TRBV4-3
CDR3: CASSQIGTSGSYEQFF

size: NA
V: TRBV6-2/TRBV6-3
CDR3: CASSHSGTSAYNEQFF

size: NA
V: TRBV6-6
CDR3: CASSYAVDHGYTF

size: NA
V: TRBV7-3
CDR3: CASSSSGGSSYNEQFF